Listed below are T cell receptor beta chains from one sample, sequenced in a study of persistence of HIV-infected CD4 T cells. These receptors lack a known antigen. Some clones are missing from TCRdb's copy, which holds only in-frame ones; the method was immunoSEQ multiplex PCR. The sample yields more than 8,500 clones, 82% seen once. Sequenced here: CD4+ T cells sorted from PBMCs after roughly 18-hour stimulation, sampled from a patient who received antiretroviral therapy. The receptor source for this set is an adult woman with HIV who was CMV-seropositive. Each CDR3 is given with its conserved first and last residue. D genes are given only for firm matches. Only part of the rows carry a size: once, few, many, or a class if the clone is expanded.

j_call,d_call,v_call,clone_size,cdr3_aa,cdr3_nt
TRBJ1-1,TRBD1,TRBV3-1/TRBV3-2,-,CASLGQGLGEAFF,TGTGCCAGCCTGGGACAGGGCTTGGGTGAAGCTTTCTTT
TRBJ2-2,TRBD1,TRBV6-4,-,CASSALGTGGSNTGELFF,TGTGCCAGCAGCGCCCTGGGGACAGGGGGCTCGAACACCGGGGAGCTGTTTTTT
TRBJ1-1,-,TRBV5-1,-,CASSFQENTEAFF,TGCGCCAGCAGCTTTCAGGAGAACACTGAAGCTTTCTTT
TRBJ1-2,-,TRBV7-9,few,CASSLGRRATTVGYTF,TGTGCCAGCAGCTTAGGGAGACGGGCTACGACAGTCGGCTACACCTTC
TRBJ2-5,TRBD2,TRBV6-1,once,CASSDFLGTSMKTQYF,TGTGCCAGCAGTGATTTCCTCGGGACTAGCATGAAGACCCAGTACTTC
TRBJ1-2,-,TRBV18,-,CASSSRGGYTF,TGTGCCAGCTCTTCAAGGGGTGGCTACACCTTC
TRBJ1-1,-,TRBV2,-,CASTWGAEAFF,TGTGCCAGCACGTGGGGAGCTGAAGCTTTCTTT
TRBJ1-1,-,TRBV2,-,CASSEFSPVGTEAFF,TGTGCCAGCAGTGAATTTTCTCCGGTGGGGACTGAAGCTTTCTTT
TRBJ1-4,-,TRBV18,-,CASSPRGVGEKLFF,TGTGCCAGCTCACCACGGGGGGTAGGAGAAAAACTGTTTTTT
TRBJ2-2,-,TRBV18,few,CASSPYTGAGELFF,TGTGCCAGCTCACCGTACACGGGGGCCGGGGAGCTGTTTTTT
TRBJ1-6,-,TRBV27,few,CASSYTGSNSPLHF,TGTGCCAGCAGTTACACAGGGTCCAATTCACCCCTCCACTTT
TRBJ1-2,-,TRBV24-1,-,CATLYRDGYTF,TGTGCCACCCTATACCGAGATGGCTACACCTTC
TRBJ1-1,-,TRBV30,-,CAWRQGQNTEAFF,TGTGCCTGGAGGCAGGGCCAGAACACTGAAGCTTTCTTT
TRBJ2-1,TRBD1,TRBV4-3,-,CASSPRDRGHNEQFF,TGCGCCAGCAGCCCCCGGGACAGGGGGCACAATGAGCAGTTCTTC
TRBJ1-3,TRBD1,TRBV18,-,CASFRDRSNTIYF,TGTGCCAGCTTTCGGGACAGGTCAAACACCATATATTTT
TRBJ1-5,-,TRBV19,-,CASSILEGQPQHF,TGTGCCAGTAGTATATTAGAAGGACAGCCCCAGCATTTT
TRBJ1-5,-,TRBV30,-,CAWSPDSNQPQHF,TGTGCCTGGAGCCCGGATAGCAATCAGCCCCAGCATTTT
TRBJ1-6,TRBD1,TRBV28,few,CASSLRTGRGVSPLHF,TGTGCCAGCAGTTTACGGACAGGGAGAGGTGTTTCACCCCTCCACTTT
TRBJ2-2,-,TRBV5-1,-,CASSLALPSNTGELFF,TGCGCCAGCAGCTTGGCCTTACCATCGAACACCGGGGAGCTGTTTTTT
TRBJ2-1,TRBD1,TRBV6-5,-,CASSRGQGRDNEQFF,TGTGCCAGCAGTCGGGGACAGGGGCGGGACAATGAGCAGTTCTTC
TRBJ1-6,-,TRBV7-8,-,CASSLVMGNSPLHF,TGTGCCAGCAGCTTAGTTATGGGTAATTCACCCCTCCACTTT
TRBJ1-5,TRBD1,TRBV6-5,-,CASHQGAYSNQPQHF,TGTGCCAGCCACCAGGGGGCCTATAGCAATCAGCCCCAGCATTTT
TRBJ2-7,-,TRBV28,-,CASSFRYEQYF,TGTGCCAGCAGTTTCAGATACGAGCAGTACTTC
TRBJ1-3,-,TRBV7-3,-,CASSFGQGNTIYF,TGTGCCAGCAGCTTCGGACAGGGAAACACCATATATTTT
TRBJ1-1,TRBD1,TRBV29-1,few,CSVERGTGWSVNTEAFF,TGCAGCGTTGAACGCGGGACAGGGTGGAGTGTGAACACTGAAGCTTTCTTT
TRBJ2-7,TRBD2,TRBV28,-,CASSLPLAGGSYEQYF,TGTGCCAGCAGTTTACCGCTAGCGGGAGGGTCCTACGAGCAGTACTTC
TRBJ2-5,TRBD1,TRBV10-3,-,CAIATGQAQETQYF,TGTGCCATAGCAACGGGACAGGCACAAGAGACCCAGTACTTC
TRBJ1-2,TRBD1,TRBV30,-,CAWIRRTGFKYGYTF,TGTGCCTGGATCCGGCGGACAGGGTTTAAGTATGGCTACACCTTC
TRBJ2-7,TRBD1,TRBV14,few,CASSQETGSSYEQYF,TGTGCCAGCAGCCAAGAGACAGGGAGCTCCTACGAGCAGTACTTC
TRBJ2-1,TRBD2,TRBV5-6,-,CASSQRGLVYNEQFF,TGTGCCAGCAGCCAGCGGGGGCTCGTCTACAATGAGCAGTTCTTC
TRBJ2-5,TRBD2,TRBV2,-,CASSGQTSGPGTQYF,TGTGCCAGCAGTGGGCAGACTAGCGGGCCGGGAACCCAGTACTTC
TRBJ2-3,TRBD2,TRBV10-3,-,CAIKDGASGVTDTQYF,TGTGCCATCAAGGACGGTGCTAGCGGGGTCACAGATACGCAGTATTTT
TRBJ2-5,TRBD1,TRBV7-3,-,CASSPTGVRETQYF,TGTGCCAGCAGCCCCACAGGGGTTCGAGAGACCCAGTACTTC
TRBJ1-5,TRBD1,TRBV7-2,-,CASRDTGGGNQPQHF,TGTGCCAGCAGAGACACAGGGGGCGGCAATCAGCCCCAGCATTTT
TRBJ1-6,-,TRBV6-2/TRBV6-3,few,CASSWGAGSPLHF,TGTGCCAGCAGTTGGGGGGCTGGGTCACCCCTCCACTTT
TRBJ1-6,TRBD1,TRBV9,-,CASSVGIQGSYNSPLHF,TGTGCCAGCAGCGTAGGGATACAGGGGTCCTATAATTCACCCCTCCACTTT
TRBJ2-2,-,TRBV3-1/TRBV3-2,-,CASSLGDIATGELFF,TGTGCCAGCAGCCTAGGGGACATAGCCACCGGGGAGCTGTTTTTT
TRBJ2-1,TRBD1,TRBV19,-,CASSKPGDRLSEQFF,TGTGCCAGTAGTAAACCCGGGGACAGGTTATCCGAGCAGTTCTTC
TRBJ1-1,-,TRBV19,-,CASSQVRLNTEAFF,TGTGCCAGTAGTCAGGTGCGTTTGAACACTGAAGCTTTCTTT
TRBJ2-7,TRBD1,TRBV14,-,CASSPKMDRGTREQYF,TGTGCCAGCAGCCCGAAGATGGACAGGGGTACACGAGAGCAGTACTTC
TRBJ2-1,-,TRBV19,-,CASKAGLYNEQFF,TGTGCCAGTAAGGCGGGACTCTACAATGAGCAGTTCTTC
TRBJ1-3,TRBD1,TRBV5-1,-,CASSNRGPGNTIYF,TGCGCCAGCAGCAACAGGGGGCCTGGAAACACCATATATTTT
TRBJ2-3,TRBD2,TRBV6-5,-,CASSRSGTLKNTQYF,TGTGCCAGCAGTCGAAGCGGGACTTTAAAAAATACGCAGTATTTT
TRBJ1-1,-,TRBV14,-,CASSLQLFSANTEAFF,TGTGCCAGCAGCCTTCAACTCTTCAGCGCGAACACTGAAGCTTTCTTT
TRBJ1-2,-,TRBV19,-,CARYTSSYGYTF,TGTGCCAGGTATACCTCATCCTATGGCTACACCTTC
TRBJ1-1,TRBD1,TRBV5-4,-,CASSLASPGQGRGMNTEAFF,TGTGCCAGCAGCTTGGCCTCACCGGGACAGGGAAGAGGGATGAACACTGAAGCTTTCTTT
TRBJ1-2,-,TRBV6-5,-,CASRDRIYGYTF,TGTGCCAGTCGAGATAGAATTTATGGCTACACCTTC
TRBJ2-1,-,TRBV24-1,-,CATSVRGRGGRGHEQFF,TGTGCCACCAGTGTTAGAGGGAGAGGTGGCAGGGGCCATGAGCAGTTCTTC
TRBJ1-1,TRBD1,TRBV7-6,-,CASSQGQYNTEAFF,TGTGCCAGCAGCCAGGGACAGTATAACACTGAAGCTTTCTTT
TRBJ2-3,TRBD2,TRBV30,-,CAWSLGGSDTQYF,TGTGCCTGGAGTCTGGGGGGGTCAGATACGCAGTATTTT
TRBJ2-7,-,TRBV27,-,CASSLGLDRVVKEQYF,TGTGCCAGCAGTCTAGGACTCGATAGAGTGGTTAAAGAGCAGTACTTC
TRBJ1-3,-,TRBV4-1,-,CASSQEGGRYTIYF,TGCGCCAGCAGCCAAGAGGGGGGGAGATACACCATATATTTT
TRBJ1-5,-,TRBV6-2/TRBV6-3,-,CASSFRASDQPQHF,TGTGCCAGCAGCTTCAGGGCCTCGGATCAGCCCCAGCATTTT
TRBJ2-1,TRBD2,TRBV3-1/TRBV3-2,once,CASSQGASGSSYNEQFF,TGTGCCAGCAGCCAAGGGGCTAGCGGGAGCTCCTACAATGAGCAGTTCTTC
TRBJ1-2,-,TRBV24-1,-,CATSSGHDGYTF,TGTGCCACCAGTTCAGGGCACGATGGCTACACCTTC
TRBJ2-1,TRBD1,TRBV7-8,-,CASSLEAQGAAYNEQFF,TGTGCCAGCAGCTTAGAGGCCCAGGGGGCCGCCTACAATGAGCAGTTCTTC
TRBJ1-2,-,TRBV3-1/TRBV3-2,-,CASSRGTDNYGYTF,TGTGCCAGCAGCCGGGGGACGGATAACTATGGCTACACCTTC